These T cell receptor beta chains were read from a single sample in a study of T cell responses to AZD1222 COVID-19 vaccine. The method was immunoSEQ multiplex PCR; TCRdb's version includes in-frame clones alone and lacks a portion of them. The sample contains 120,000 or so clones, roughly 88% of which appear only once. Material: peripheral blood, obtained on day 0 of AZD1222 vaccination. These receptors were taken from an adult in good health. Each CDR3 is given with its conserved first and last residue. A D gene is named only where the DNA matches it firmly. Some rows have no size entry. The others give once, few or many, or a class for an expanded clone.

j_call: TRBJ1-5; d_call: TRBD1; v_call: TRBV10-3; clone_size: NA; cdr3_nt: TGTGCCACGCGGACCGGGACAGAACTTAATCAGCCCCAGCATTTT; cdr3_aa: CATRTGTELNQPQHF
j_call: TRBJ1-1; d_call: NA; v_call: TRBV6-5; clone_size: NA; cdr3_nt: TGTGCCAGCAGCTGGGGCGGATCCCGGACGACTGAAGCTTTCTTT; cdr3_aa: CASSWGGSRTTEAFF
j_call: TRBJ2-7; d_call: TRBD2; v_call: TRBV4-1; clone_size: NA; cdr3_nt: TGCGCCAGCAGCCCACTAGGGACTAGCCCCGAGCAGTACTTC; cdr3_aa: CASSPLGTSPEQYF
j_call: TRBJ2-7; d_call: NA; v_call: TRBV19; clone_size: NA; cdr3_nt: TGTGCCAGTAGTGGGAGGGGGCCCGTCTACGAGCAGTACTTC; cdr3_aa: CASSGRGPVYEQYF
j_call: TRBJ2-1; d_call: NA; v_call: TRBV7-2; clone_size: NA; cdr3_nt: TGTGCCAGCAGCTTAGGACGGGATAGGAGGCAGTTCTTC; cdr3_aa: CASSLGRDRRQFF
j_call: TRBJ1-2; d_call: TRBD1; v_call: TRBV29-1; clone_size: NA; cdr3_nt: TGCAGCGGGGTTTTGGACAGGAACTATGGCTACACCTTC; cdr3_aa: CSGVLDRNYGYTF
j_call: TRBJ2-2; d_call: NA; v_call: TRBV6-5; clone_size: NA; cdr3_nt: TGTGCCAGCGCCCGGGGGTCTTTCACCGGGGAGCTGTTTTTT; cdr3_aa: CASARGSFTGELFF
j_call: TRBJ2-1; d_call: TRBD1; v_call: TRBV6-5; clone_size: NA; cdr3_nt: TGTGCCAGCACCCTACGGGGACAGAACAATGAGCAGTTCTTC; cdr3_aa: CASTLRGQNNEQFF
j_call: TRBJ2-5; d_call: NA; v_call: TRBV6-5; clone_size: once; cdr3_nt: TGTGCCAGCACCACCGGGGAAGGGCTGGGGACCCAGTACTTC; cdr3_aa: CASTTGEGLGTQYF
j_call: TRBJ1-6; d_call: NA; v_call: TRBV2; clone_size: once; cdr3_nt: TGTGCCAGCAGCCTATTTGGGGCGAGCTCCTATAATTCACCCCTCCACTTT; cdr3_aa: CASSLFGASSYNSPLHF
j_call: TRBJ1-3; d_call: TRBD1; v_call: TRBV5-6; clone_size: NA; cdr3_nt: TGTGCCAGCAGCTTCCTACAGGGGGCCGCTGGAAACACCATATATTTT; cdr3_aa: CASSFLQGAAGNTIYF
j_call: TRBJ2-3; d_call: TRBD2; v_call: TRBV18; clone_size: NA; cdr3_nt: TGTGCCAGCTCACCAACTGGGACTAGCGGGGGTTCAGATACGCAGTATTTT; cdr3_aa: CASSPTGTSGGSDTQYF
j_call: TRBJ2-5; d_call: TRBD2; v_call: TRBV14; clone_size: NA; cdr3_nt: TGTGCCAGCAGCCCGACCGGGACTAGGTGGGAGACCCAGTACTTC; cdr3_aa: CASSPTGTRWETQYF
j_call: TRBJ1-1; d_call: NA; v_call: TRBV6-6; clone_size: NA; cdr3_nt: TGTGCCAGCAGCCTGAGGGTTCTAGACACTGAAGCTTTCTTT; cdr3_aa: CASSLRVLDTEAFF
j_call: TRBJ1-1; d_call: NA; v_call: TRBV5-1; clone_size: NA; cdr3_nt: TGCGCCAGCAGCTTGGCCGGGATCATGAACACTGAAGCTTTCTTT; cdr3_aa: CASSLAGIMNTEAFF
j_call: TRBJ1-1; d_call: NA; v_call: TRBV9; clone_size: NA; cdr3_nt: TGTGCCAGCAGCCCCGCCGGGGATGAAGCTTTCTTT; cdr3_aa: CASSPAGDEAFF
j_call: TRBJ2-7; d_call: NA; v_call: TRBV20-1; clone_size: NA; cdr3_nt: TGCAGTGCTAGGTCGGGCTCCTCGCAGTACTTC; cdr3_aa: CSARSGSSQYF
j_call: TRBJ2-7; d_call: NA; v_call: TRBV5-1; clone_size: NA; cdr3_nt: TGCGCCAGCAGCTTGGAGGTGGGCCAGCATAGCGAGCAGTACTTC; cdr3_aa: CASSLEVGQHSEQYF
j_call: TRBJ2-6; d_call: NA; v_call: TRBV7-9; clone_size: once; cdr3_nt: TGTGCCAGCAGTTGGTGGTCTGGGGCCAACGTCCTGACTTTC; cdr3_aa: CASSWWSGANVLTF
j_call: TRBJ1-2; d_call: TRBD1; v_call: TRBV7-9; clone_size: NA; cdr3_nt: TGTGCCAGCAGCCTAGGGCCGGGACAGAGCAACTTGGGGCATGGCTACACCTTC; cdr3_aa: CASSLGPGQSNLGHGYTF
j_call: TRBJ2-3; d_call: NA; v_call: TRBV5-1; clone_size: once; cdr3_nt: TGCGCCAGCAGCTCCGCCGACGGGGGAACAGATACGCAGTATTTT; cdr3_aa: CASSSADGGTDTQYF
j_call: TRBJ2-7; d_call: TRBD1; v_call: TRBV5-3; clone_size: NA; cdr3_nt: TGTGCCAGAAGCTCGGGACAGGTGGTTAGGGAGCAGTACTTC; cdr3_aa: CARSSGQVVREQYF
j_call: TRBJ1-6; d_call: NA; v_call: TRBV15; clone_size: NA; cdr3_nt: TGTGCCACCAGCAGAGGGGGAGGGAATTCACCCCTCCACTTT; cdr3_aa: CATSRGGGNSPLHF
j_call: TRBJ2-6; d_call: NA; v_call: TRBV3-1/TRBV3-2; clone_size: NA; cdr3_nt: TGTGCCAGCAGCCAGGACACAGTCTCTGGGGCCAACGTCCTGACTTTC; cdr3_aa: CASSQDTVSGANVLTF
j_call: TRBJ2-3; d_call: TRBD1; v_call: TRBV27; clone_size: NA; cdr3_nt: TGTGCCAGCAGTTCGACAGGGGGCCCCATCGGTACGCAGTATTTT; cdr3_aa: CASSSTGGPIGTQYF
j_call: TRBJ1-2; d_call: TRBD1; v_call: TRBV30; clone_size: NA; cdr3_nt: TGTGCCTGGAGTGTAAAAGGAAGGACAGGGGGTTTCTATGGCTACACCTTC; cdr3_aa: CAWSVKGRTGGFYGYTF
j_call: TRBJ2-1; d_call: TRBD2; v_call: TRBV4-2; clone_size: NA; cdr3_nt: TGTGCCAGCAGCCAGGAAAGCGGGGGGGACTACAATGAGCAGTTCTTC; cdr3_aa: CASSQESGGDYNEQFF
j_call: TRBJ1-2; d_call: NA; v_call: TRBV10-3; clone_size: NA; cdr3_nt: TGTGCCATCAGGCCCGGCGTCGGGGGCTACACCTTC; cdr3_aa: CAIRPGVGGYTF